This TCR beta chain was captured in a study of blood T cell repertoires in COVID-19. Overall study: The study drew acute and convalescent COVID-19 samples from the United States, Italy and Spain.

Original data processing: Quantification of nucleated cells was approximated via reference gene primer amplification. The data were produced by immunoSEQ multiplex PCR, yet TCRdb's version contains in-frame clones alone and is incomplete. The D gene and trimming were derived from the DNA, and the V and J assignments and clone size from that table. The profile shows 170,000 or so clones, 83% of them singletons. Seattle-derived patients entered the study during active infection and were followed longitudinally. CDR1 and CDR2 (germline): KGHDR, SFDVKD. V lost 4 bases and J lost 7; bases outside the gene matches: 9. The CDR3 totals 15 residues.

Sequencing was done on a sample of peripheral blood. The J gene is TRBJ1-5, the V gene TRBV24-1; TRBD1 matches 7 bases. The receptor was derived from a woman between 65 and 79 years old with COVID-19, enrolled during active disease. This CDR3 is CATSDHTGVGQPQHF. CDR3 bases: TGTGCCACCAGTGACCATACAGGGGTCGGGCAGCCCCAGCATTTT.